Listed here is a single T cell receptor beta chain. Its target is not known. It was with unique molecular identifiers that the TCRbeta library was prepared. TCRdb analysed the PCR reads with MiXCR anew, one entry per CDR3 protein. The sample lists more than 40,000 distinct CDR3 sequences; about 47% were seen once. The sample is drawn from a study of T-cell reconstitution after alpha-beta-depleted transplantation in children. The study, taken as a whole, reports: It was reported that alpha-beta T cells came from several hundred expanded graft clones (about two months after transplant).

The clonotype was recovered from a boy younger than two with SCID, due to receive a stem cell transplant. Sequenced here: peripheral blood, sampled before TCRalphabeta/CD19-depleted stem cell transplant.

The CDR3: CASSWGDTEAFF. The CDR3 bases are TGTGCCAGCAGCTGGGGTGACACTGAAGCTTTCTTT. This chain joins TRBV5-6 and TRBJ1-1, with D hard to call. The germline CDR1 and CDR2 sequences are SGHDT and YYEEEE. The CDR3 contains 12 residues. The V end lost 3 bases, the J end lost 3 bases, and 6 bases lay between the germline ends.